This T cell receptor beta chain was sequenced in a study of brain metastases from non-small cell lung cancer. Study-wide findings and caveats: Expanded T-cell clones appeared in about 70% of brain metastases over primaries. Brain metastases shared most TCR repertoire with primaries, with sparse T cells.

V was cut by 1 base and J by 1 base, with 11 bases left in between. The CDR3 covers 16 residues. The V gene's germline CDR1 is LGHDT and CDR2 YNNKEL (reference sequence). Of note for this clone: The antigen is unknown.

Sequencing was performed with immunoSEQ multiplex PCR; in TCRdb, only in-frame clones are kept and a portion is missing. The sample gives 13,000 to 15,000 clones, around four fifths of which show up once; 6% to 9% is in the top ten. Input material: primary lung tumor tissue. The chain joins TRBV3-1 (or the pseudogene TRBV3-2) to TRBJ1-3; tentative D call: TRBD1 (5 bases). This receptor was taken from a donor aged 40 or older with non-small cell lung cancer. CDR3 nucleotides: TGTGCCAGCAGCCAAGTTGGGGGTTGGTCTGGAAACACCATATATTTT. Amino acids: CASSQVGGWSGNTIYF.